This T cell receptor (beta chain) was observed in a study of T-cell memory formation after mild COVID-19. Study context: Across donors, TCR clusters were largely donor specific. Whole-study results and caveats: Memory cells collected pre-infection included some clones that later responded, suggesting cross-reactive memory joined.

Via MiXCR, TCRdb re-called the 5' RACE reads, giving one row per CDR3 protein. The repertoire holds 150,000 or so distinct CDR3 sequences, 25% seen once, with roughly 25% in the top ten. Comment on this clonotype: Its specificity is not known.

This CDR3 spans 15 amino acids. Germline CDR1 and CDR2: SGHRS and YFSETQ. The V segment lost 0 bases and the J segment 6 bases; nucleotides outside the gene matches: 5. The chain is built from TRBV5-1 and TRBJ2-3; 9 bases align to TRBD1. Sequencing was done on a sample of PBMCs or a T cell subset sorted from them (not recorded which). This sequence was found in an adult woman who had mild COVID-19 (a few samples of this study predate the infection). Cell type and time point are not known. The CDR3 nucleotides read TGCGCCAGCAGCTTGGGGGACAGGGAGTTGGATACGCAGTATTTT. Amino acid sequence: CASSLGDRELDTQYF.